A selection of T cell receptor beta chains follows, all from one sample in a study of blood T cell repertoires in COVID-19. Produced via immunoSEQ multiplex PCR; TCRdb's table is partial and in-frame only. The sample has a few hundred thousand clones, 86% seen once. Sequencing was performed on peripheral blood. The source is a man between 60 and 75 years old with acute or convalescent COVID-19. CDR3s include the opening cysteine and the closing phenylalanine or tryptophan. The order of the fields is J gene, clone size, V gene, D gene, CDR3 DNA, CDR3 protein. A D gene is named only where the DNA matches it firmly. Size is omitted from some rows. Given values are once, few, many or a class for expanded clones.

TRBJ1-1 few TRBV6-2/TRBV6-3 . TGTGCCAGCAGTCACGGGACTGAAGCTTTCTTT CASSHGTEAFF
TRBJ2-1 . TRBV28 TRBD2 TGTGCCAGCAGTTTACCCAGCGGGGCGAGCAATGAGCAGTTCTTC CASSLPSGASNEQFF
TRBJ2-7 . TRBV20-1 . TGCAGTGGAACAAAAGCCTACGAGCAGTACTTC CSGTKAYEQYF
TRBJ2-5 . TRBV3-1/TRBV3-2 . TGTGCCAGCAGCCCCGTAGCGGATCAAGAGACCCAGTACTTC CASSPVADQETQYF
TRBJ2-5 . TRBV7-9 TRBD2 TGTGCCAGCACCCCAGGGACTAGCGGCCAAGGAGGGTCCCAGTACTTC CASTPGTSGQGGSQYF
TRBJ1-1 few TRBV11-3 . TGTGCCAGCAGCCGTAGGAGGGGGGGCACTGAAGCTTTCTTT CASSRRRGGTEAFF
TRBJ2-3 . TRBV28 TRBD1 TGTGCCAGCAGTTTTCCGGGACAGGGGTTCGCAGATACGCAGTATTTT CASSFPGQGFADTQYF
TRBJ1-6 . TRBV27 . TGTGCCAGCAGCTTGACTCGGACAGCTTATAATTCACCCCTCCACTTT CASSLTRTAYNSPLHF
TRBJ2-7 few TRBV28 TRBD1 TGTGCCAGCAGTCGTACCGGGACAGGGGTATTCGAGCAGTACTTC CASSRTGTGVFEQYF
TRBJ1-2 . TRBV5-1 . TGCGCCAGCAGCTTGGAAACAGGGACTGGCTACACCTTC CASSLETGTGYTF
TRBJ1-1 . TRBV28 . TGTGCCAGCAGTTTCAACGACGGCAGGGGAGCTGAAGCTTTCTTT CASSFNDGRGAEAFF
TRBJ2-1 . TRBV19 TRBD2 TGTGCCAGTAGTGCGCAGCGGGAGTCGAATGAGCAGTTCTTC CASSAQRESNEQFF
TRBJ2-7 many TRBV28 . TGTGCCAGCAGTCTACTTGCTACCTACGAGCAGTACTTC CASSLLATYEQYF
TRBJ2-5 . TRBV18 . TGTGCCAGTACCGGACAGCCCCAAGAGACCCAGTACTTC CASTGQPQETQYF
TRBJ2-7 . TRBV28 . TGTGCCAGCAGTCCGGGGGGCGGGTCGTCCTACGAGCAGTACTTC CASSPGGGSSYEQYF
TRBJ2-7 . TRBV5-6 TRBD2 TGTGCCAGCAGCTTGGGGGCTAGCGGAGCCTACGAGCAGTACTTC CASSLGASGAYEQYF
TRBJ2-5 . TRBV29-1 TRBD2 TGCAGCGTTGATAGTGGGCTAGCGGGAGATGGGGAGACCCAGTACTTC CSVDSGLAGDGETQYF
TRBJ1-1 . TRBV5-5 . TGTGCCAGCAGCTTGAGAGTGAGTACTGCTGAAGCTTTCTTT CASSLRVSTAEAFF
TRBJ1-4 . TRBV25-1 . TGTGCCAGCAGTGAGCCCTCGGGGTCGACTAATGAAAAACTGTTTTTT CASSEPSGSTNEKLFF
TRBJ1-1 . TRBV18 TRBD1 TGTGCCAGCTCACGGGGACAGGGGCAGTCTGAAGCTTTCTTT CASSRGQGQSEAFF
TRBJ2-7 . TRBV7-8 TRBD1 TGTGCCAGCAGCTTAGGCCTGGACAGGACCTACGAGCAGTACTTC CASSLGLDRTYEQYF
TRBJ2-3 . TRBV6-2/TRBV6-3 . TGTGCCAGCAGTTACTCAGTACAGTTCGAGGATACGCAGTATTTT CASSYSVQFEDTQYF
TRBJ2-7 once TRBV12-3/TRBV12-4 . TGTGCCAGCAGTCGACAGTCCTCCGAGCAGTACTTC CASSRQSSEQYF
TRBJ2-3 once TRBV6-4 TRBD2 TGTGCCAGCGTCAGACTAGCGGGAGTTGGTACAGATACGCAGTATTTT CASVRLAGVGTDTQYF
TRBJ1-6 . TRBV12-3/TRBV12-4 TRBD1 TGTGCCACGCAGGGGGCGTATAATTCACCCCTCCACTTT CATQGAYNSPLHF
TRBJ2-5 . TRBV24-1 . TGTGCCACCAGTGACCCCGCGGCAGGGATACAAGAGACCCAGTACTTC CATSDPAAGIQETQYF
TRBJ1-6 . TRBV19 TRBD1 TGTGCCAGCAACTCGGGACAGTCCAATTCACCCCTCCACTTT CASNSGQSNSPLHF
TRBJ2-3 . TRBV3-1/TRBV3-2 TRBD2 TGTGCCAGCAGCCAATCCGGACTAGCGGGAGTTGGCACAGATACGCAGTATTTT CASSQSGLAGVGTDTQYF
TRBJ2-2 few TRBV7-3 . TGTGCCAGCAGCCGAGATCCGAACACCGGGGAGCTGTTTTTT CASSRDPNTGELFF
TRBJ1-2 . TRBV2 . TGTGCCAGCAGTGAACTAACAGGGCGCTATGGCTACACCTTC CASSELTGRYGYTF
TRBJ1-4 . TRBV28 . TGTGCCAGCAGTTTGGGGGGGTCAACTAATGAAAAACTGTTTTTT CASSLGGSTNEKLFF
TRBJ2-7 . TRBV7-2 . TGTGCCAGCAGCTTAGTGACTAGTCTCTACGAGCAGTACTTC CASSLVTSLYEQYF
TRBJ1-1 once TRBV9 . TGTGCCAGCAGCGTTGTACAGCATATGAACACTGAAGCTTTCTTT CASSVVQHMNTEAFF
TRBJ2-2 . TRBV4-2 TRBD2 TGTGCCAGCAGCCAAGGTCATGGACTAGCGGGGGACACCGGGGAGCTGTTTTTT CASSQGHGLAGDTGELFF
TRBJ2-7 . TRBV12-5 TRBD2 TGTGCTAGTGGTTCAACTAGCGGTCCAGGCTACGAGCAGTACTTC CASGSTSGPGYEQYF
TRBJ2-2 . TRBV19 TRBD1 TGTGCCAGTAGTAGCATAGACAGGGATCCCGGGGAGCTGTTTTTT CASSSIDRDPGELFF
TRBJ2-3 . TRBV6-5 TRBD2 TGTGCCAGCAGTTCTCCTAGCGGCCCTGCAGATACGCAGTATTTT CASSSPSGPADTQYF
TRBJ1-4 . TRBV7-9 . TGTGCCAGCAGCTTATACAGGGATGAAAAACTGTTTTTT CASSLYRDEKLFF
TRBJ2-7 . TRBV28 TRBD1 TGTGCCAGCAGGGGACAGGGGCCCTACGAGCAGTACTTC CASRGQGPYEQYF
TRBJ2-1 . TRBV7-9 . TGTGCCAGCAGACTCCAATCGGGAAATGAGCAGTTCTTC CASRLQSGNEQFF
TRBJ2-7 . TRBV27 TRBD2 TGTGCCAGCAGCATTAGCGGGAGAAGGGACGAGCAGTACTTC CASSISGRRDEQYF